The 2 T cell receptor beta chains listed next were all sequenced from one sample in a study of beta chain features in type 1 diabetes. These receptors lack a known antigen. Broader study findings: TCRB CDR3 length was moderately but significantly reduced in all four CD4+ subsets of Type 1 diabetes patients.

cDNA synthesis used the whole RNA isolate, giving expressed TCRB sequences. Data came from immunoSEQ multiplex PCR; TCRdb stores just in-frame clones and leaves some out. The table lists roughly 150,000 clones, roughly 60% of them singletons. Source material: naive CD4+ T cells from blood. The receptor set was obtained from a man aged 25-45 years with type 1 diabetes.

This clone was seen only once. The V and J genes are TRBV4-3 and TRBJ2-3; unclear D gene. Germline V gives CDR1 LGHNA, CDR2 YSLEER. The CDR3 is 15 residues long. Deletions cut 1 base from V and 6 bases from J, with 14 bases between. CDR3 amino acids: CASSQAQTSRDTQYF. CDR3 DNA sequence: TGCGCCAGCAGCCAAGCCCAAACCAGTAGGGATACGCAGTATTTT.

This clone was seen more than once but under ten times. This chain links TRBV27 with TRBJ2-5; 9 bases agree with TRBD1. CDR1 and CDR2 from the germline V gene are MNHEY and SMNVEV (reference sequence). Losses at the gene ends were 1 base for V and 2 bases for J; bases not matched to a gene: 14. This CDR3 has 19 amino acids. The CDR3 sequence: CASSLYRTYIGTGQETQYF. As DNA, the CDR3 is TGTGCCAGCAGTTTATACCGGACATATATAGGGACAGGGCAAGAGACCCAGTACTTC.